This TCR beta chain was recorded in a study of immune evolution from preneoplasia to lung adenocarcinoma. Across the whole study: HLA loss of heterozygosity: about 7% AIS, about 15% MIA, around 35% ADC, none AAH.

Patients had resection in Japan or China between the mid-2010s and the late 2010s. Each case's diagnosis was confirmed by two pathologists on H&E. V gave up 3 bases and J gave up 4 bases, with 9 bases separating them. CDR1 is LNHDA and CDR2 is SQIVND in the germline V gene (reference sequence). This CDR3 comprises 14 residues. Data came from immunoSEQ multiplex PCR; TCRdb stores just in-frame clones and leaves some out. The table has 39,000 or so clones, approximately 79% seen once. Sequenced: FFPE invasive lung adenocarcinoma tissue. The chain uses TRBV19 and TRBJ1-4; D gene ambiguous. The clonotype originates from a person in their 60s with lung adenocarcinoma. The CDR3, as DNA: TGTGCCAGTAGTATGTCGCGAATTAATGAAAAACTGTTTTTT. This encodes CASSMSRINEKLFF.